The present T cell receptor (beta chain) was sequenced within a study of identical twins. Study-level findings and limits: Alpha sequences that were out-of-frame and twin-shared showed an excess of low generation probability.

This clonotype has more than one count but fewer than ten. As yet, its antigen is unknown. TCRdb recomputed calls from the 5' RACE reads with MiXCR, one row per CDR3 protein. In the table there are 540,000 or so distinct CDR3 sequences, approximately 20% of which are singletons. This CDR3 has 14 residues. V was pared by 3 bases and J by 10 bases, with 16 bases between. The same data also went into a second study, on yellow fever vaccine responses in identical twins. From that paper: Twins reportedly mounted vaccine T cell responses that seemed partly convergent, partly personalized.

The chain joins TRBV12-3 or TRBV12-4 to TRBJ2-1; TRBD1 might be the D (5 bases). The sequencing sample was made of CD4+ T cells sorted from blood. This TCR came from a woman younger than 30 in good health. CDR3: CASSFSFQGYEQFF. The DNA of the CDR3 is TGTGCCAGCAGTTTTTCTTTTCAGGGTTACGAGCAGTTCTTC.